Given below is one T cell receptor beta chain in context. The antigen remains undetermined. The sample is drawn from a study of T cell repertoires in cytomegalovirus infection. Study results and limitations: Identification of carriers of CMV plus the relevant HLA was performed using cumulative public TCR beta family frequency. In two of eight donors, the top clonotype was HLA-C-restricted CMV-specific.

The CDR3 spans 15 residues. In germline, CDR1 is SGHRS, CDR2 YFSETQ. V lost 0 bases and J lost 6; bases outside the gene matches: 3. TCRdb itself ran the reads through MiXCR, one entry per CDR3 protein. Seen here are hundreds of thousands of distinct CDR3 sequences, 20% to 25% observed once, and the top ten hold roughly 20%. V is TRBV5-1 and J is TRBJ1-4; TRBD1 aligns across 9 bases. The clonotype was recovered from a human donor in good health (CMV status not recorded). Some clones in this sample may be carry-over from other donors' samples. Sequencing was performed on CD8+ T cells from PBMCs. CDR3 amino acids: CASSLGQGGDEKLFF. DNA for the CDR3: TGCGCCAGCAGCTTGGGACAGGGGGGCGATGAAAAACTGTTTTTT.